Each of the 18 T cell receptor beta chains below was sequenced from the same sample in a study of T cell repertoires in cytomegalovirus infection. TCRdb re-derived calls from the reads in MiXCR, one entry per CDR3 protein. The repertoire has about 920,000 distinct CDR3 sequences, roughly 31% of them found once; the top ten carry over 10%. For these receptors, no antigen is known. Sequenced here: cultured CD8+ T cells from PBMCs, sampled from culture after CMV antigen stimulation. These receptors all stem from a human donor in good health (CMV status not recorded). Some clones in this sample may be carry-over from other donors' samples.

The chain couples TRBV27 to TRBJ2-7; 14 bases match TRBD2. The V gene end was trimmed by 5 bases and the J gene end by 3 bases; junction bases not matched to a gene: 6. CDR3 length: 16 residues. The germline gives CDR1 MNHEY, CDR2 SMNVEV (reference sequence). DNA for the CDR3: TGTGCCAGCAGTCCGGGACTAGCGGGGGCCCTCTACGAGCAGTACGTC. As protein: CASSPGLAGALYEQYV.

About this clonotype itself: A much more abundant neighbour one base away suggests this may be a read error. The chain couples TRBV28 to TRBJ1-2, with 7 bases fitting TRBD1. CDR1 and CDR2 (germline): MDHEN, SYDVKM. Unmatched junction bases numbered 6, after V lost 6 bases and J lost 2 bases. This CDR3 comprises 14 residues. Written as DNA, the CDR3 is TGTGCCAGCAGCCGTACAGGGGAAAACTATGGCTACACCTTC. Its protein is CASSRTGENYGYTF.

Only a few counts were recorded for this clonotype. The V call is TRBV13, the J call TRBJ2-2, with 15 bases aligning to TRBD2. The germline CDR1 and CDR2 sequences are PRHDT and FYEKMQ (reference sequence). This CDR3 spans 19 amino acids. V lost 5 bases, J lost 2 bases, and 9 bases stayed unmatched. The chain's CDR3 is CASSGDRTSGGENTGELFF. The CDR3 region has the DNA TGTGCCAGCAGCGGAGACCGGACTAGCGGGGGGGAAAACACCGGGGAGCTGTTTTTT.

J is TRBJ2-7 and V is TRBV14; 9 bases align to TRBD1. Trimming took 1 base from V and 6 from J; bases not matched to a gene: 10. The germline V gene encodes CDR1 SGHDN and CDR2 FVKESK. This CDR3 comprises 16 residues. CDR3 region: CASSQGGTGPWGEQYV. The CDR3 bases are TGTGCCAGCAGCCAAGGAGGGACAGGGCCCTGGGGCGAGCAGTACGTC.

V and J are TRBV14 and TRBJ2-2; the match to TRBD2 covers 11 bases. The trim removed 6 bases at V and 5 bases at J, leaving 8 bases unmatched. This CDR3 is 16 amino acids long. Germline lookup yields CDR1 SGHDN and CDR2 FVKESK. DNA of the CDR3: TGTGCCAGCAGTCAATGGGGGACTAGCGGTACCGGGGAGCTGTTTTTT. As protein: CASSQWGTSGTGELFF. Full variable domain (outside the CDR3, taken from reference TRBV14 and TRBJ2-2): EAGVTQFPSHSVIEKGQTVTLRCDPISGHDNLYWYRRVMGKEIKFLLHFVKESKQDESGMPNNRFLAERTGGTYSTLKVQPAELEDSGVYFCASSQWGTSGTGELFFGEGSRLTVL.

The count of this clonotype is one. CDR3 sequence reads: CATSSRRSDTQYF. DNA of the CDR3: TGTGCCACCAGCAGCCGCCGCTCAGATACGCAGTATTTT. V and J are TRBV15 and TRBJ2-3, with D unclear. CDR1 and CDR2 from the germline V gene are LNHNV and YYDKDF (reference sequence). The CDR3 contains 13 residues. Trimming pared 3 bases from V and 4 bases from J, leaving 8 bases between.

This clonotype has only a few counts. This chain uses TRBV19 with TRBJ2-1, with TRBD1 as a possible D gene (5 bases). This CDR3 region has 16 residues. The germline CDR1 and CDR2 sequences are LNHDA and SQIVND (reference sequence). The germline V and J ends were trimmed by 5 bases and 0 bases, with 14 bases remaining between them. The CDR3 sequence is CASSPRQTSSYNEQFF. The DNA for the CDR3 is TGTGCCAGTAGTCCAAGACAGACAAGCTCCTACAATGAGCAGTTCTTC.

V gene TRBV7-9 combines with J gene TRBJ2-7; D tentatively reads TRBD1 or TRBD2 (6 bases each). Germline CDR1 SEHNR, CDR2 FQNEAQ (reference sequence). The CDR3 is 13 amino acids. Trimming took 3 bases from V and 3 from J, leaving 9 bases between them. The chain's CDR3 is CASSFRGDYEQYF. In DNA, the CDR3 is TGTGCCAGCAGCTTTAGGGGGGACTACGAGCAGTACTTC.

This chain uses TRBV19 with TRBJ2-2, with D possibly TRBD1 on 5 matching bases. This CDR3 contains 14 residues. The V and J ends lost 6 bases and 4 bases respectively, with 12 bases between them. Germline CDR1 and CDR2: LNHDA and SQIVND (reference sequence). CDR3: CASRAQDGTGELFF. In DNA, the CDR3 is TGTGCCAGTAGGGCACAGGATGGCACCGGGGAGCTGTTTTTT. The complete variable domain, with remaining parts taken from reference TRBV19 and TRBJ2-2, reads DGGITQSPKYLFRKEGQNVTLSCEQNLNHDAMYWYRQDPGQGLRLIYYSQIVNDFQKGDIAEGYSVSREKKESFPLTVTSAQKNPTAFYLCASRAQDGTGELFFGEGSRLTVL.

V gene TRBV12-5 combines with J gene TRBJ1-1; 8 positions agree with TRBD1. This CDR3 contains 12 residues. The germline CDR1 and CDR2 sequences are LGHNT and FRNRAP. Losses at the gene ends were 6 bases for V and 10 bases for J; bases not matched to a gene: 7. Here the CDR3 reads CASGSSGTGAFF. As DNA, the CDR3 is TGTGCTAGTGGATCCTCGGGGACAGGAGCTTTCTTT.

Points on this clonotype: A junction end diverges from the germline sequence, so it may reflect a read error. The rearrangement uses TRBV2 and TRBJ1-1; D not certain. The germline V gene has CDR1 SNHLY and CDR2 FYNNEI. This CDR3 contains 8 residues. This CDR3 reads CANSEAFF. Written as DNA, the CDR3 is TGTGCCAACAGTGAGGCTTTCTTT.

This clonotype was observed a few times. CDR3 nucleotide sequence: TGTGCCACCAGCAGAGAAAGAGGTTCCCTCTACGAGCAGTACTTC. Its translation is CATSRERGSLYEQYF. The J gene is TRBJ2-7, the V gene TRBV15; D call uncertain. Trimming cost V 0 bases and J 3 bases, with 12 bases left between them. Per the germline V gene, CDR1 is LNHNV and CDR2 is YYDKDF (reference sequence). The CDR3 sequence is 15 residues long.

This clonotype was observed many times. The chain recombines TRBV28 with TRBJ2-5; D possibly corresponds to TRBD1 (6 bases). V dropped 5 bases and J dropped 2 bases, with 12 bases sitting between them. CDR3 length: 14 amino acids. Germline V gene sequence: CDR1 MDHEN, CDR2 SYDVKM. CDR3 region: CASSRYRVQETQYF. The DNA of the CDR3 is TGTGCCAGCAGTAGATACAGGGTTCAAGAGACCCAGTACTTC. The variable domain in full, completed from reference TRBV28 and TRBJ2-5, reads DVKVTQSSRYLVKRTGEKVFLECVQDMDHENMFWYRQDPGLGLRLIYFSYDVKMKEKGDIPEGYSVSREKKERFSLILESASTNQTSMYLCASSRYRVQETQYFGPGTRLLVL.

This clonotype was detected many times. The genes are TRBV7-9 and TRBJ2-2; 8 bases are a match to TRBD2. In germline, CDR1 is SEHNR, CDR2 FQNEAQ (reference sequence). Losses at the gene ends were 7 bases for V and 3 bases for J; bases not matched to a gene: 4. CDR3 length: 14 amino acids. The CDR3 coding sequence is TGTGCCAGCACGCGGGGGGCCGACACCGGGGAGCTGTTTTTT. Its translation: CASTRGADTGELFF.

The rearrangement links TRBV15 to TRBJ2-6; the match to TRBD1 covers 10 bases. Germline trimming cut 8 bases from V and 0 bases from J; bases unmatched to any gene: 1. The CDR3 is made up of 15 amino acids. Germline V gene sequence: CDR1 LNHNV, CDR2 YYDKDF (reference sequence). The CDR3 sequence is CATGTGASGANVLTF. The CDR3, as DNA: TGTGCCACCGGGACAGGGGCCTCTGGGGCCAACGTCCTGACTTTC.

The J gene is TRBJ2-1, the V gene TRBV7-8, with 9 bases matching TRBD2. Germline CDR1 SGHVS, CDR2 FQNEAQ. J gave up 1 base and V 2 bases, and 6 bases lay outside the gene matches. This CDR3 contains 17 residues. CDR3 coding DNA: TGTGCCAGCAGCTTAAAGTGGAGCGGGGGGTCCTACAATGAGCAGTTCTTC. This gives the protein CASSLKWSGGSYNEQFF. Full variable domain (missing parts from reference TRBV7-8 and TRBJ2-1): GAGVSQSPRYKVAKRGQDVALRCDPISGHVSLFWYQQALGQGPEFLTYFQNEAQLDKSGLPSDRFFAERPEGSVSTLKIQRTQQEDSAVYLCASSLKWSGGSYNEQFFGPGTRLTVL.

The chain links TRBV7-9 to TRBJ2-1; D may be TRBD1 or TRBD2 (6 bases each). This CDR3 spans 13 amino acids. Trimming removed 1 base at V and 10 bases at J, with 11 bases between. Germline CDR1 and CDR2: SEHNR and FQNEAQ (reference sequence). For the CDR3, the DNA is TGTGCCAGCAGCTTAGATCGGGGGCTCGAGCAGTTCTTC. Amino acids: CASSLDRGLEQFF.

The chain combines TRBV19 with TRBJ2-2; possible D gene TRBD1, 8 bases. V lost 11 bases to trimming and J lost 4 bases, with 17 bases between them. This CDR3 has 14 residues. Germline CDR1 and CDR2: LNHDA and SQIVND (reference sequence). CDR3 in amino acids: CAGGAGGSTGELFF. CDR3 nucleotides: TGTGCCGGGGGGGCAGGGGGCAGCACCGGGGAGCTGTTTTTT. The entire variable domain, with the rest obtained from reference TRBV19 and TRBJ2-2, is as follows: DGGITQSPKYLFRKEGQNVTLSCEQNLNHDAMYWYRQDPGQGLRLIYYSQIVNDFQKGDIAEGYSVSREKKESFPLTVTSAQKNPTAFYLCAGGAGGSTGELFFGEGSRLTVL.